This T cell receptor (beta chain) was identified in a study of blood T cells in healthy people across ages. Points from the study as a whole: PBMCs were not sorted, which prevented a conclusive comparison of naive versus antigen-experienced cells.

In regard to this clonotype: The target antigen is unknown.

The trim removed 5 bases at V and 6 bases at J, leaving 9 bases unmatched. The CDR3 has 14 residues. A sample-barcoded 5' primer and a J-beta primer mix were used in a second PCR of roughly 7 to 11 cycles. Using its own MiXCR run on the 5' RACE reads, TCRdb lists one record per CDR3 protein. The sample shows fewer than 900,000 distinct CDR3 sequences, roughly 45% of them seen only once. The TCR comes from a woman aged 60-70 years in good health. The chain joins TRBV12-3 or TRBV12-4 to TRBJ1-2, with 7 nucleotides matching TRBD1. Sequencing was carried out using blood. This CDR3 is CASSLNRGLHGYTF. CDR3 coding DNA: TGTGCCAGCAGTCTAAACAGGGGACTCCATGGCTACACCTTC.